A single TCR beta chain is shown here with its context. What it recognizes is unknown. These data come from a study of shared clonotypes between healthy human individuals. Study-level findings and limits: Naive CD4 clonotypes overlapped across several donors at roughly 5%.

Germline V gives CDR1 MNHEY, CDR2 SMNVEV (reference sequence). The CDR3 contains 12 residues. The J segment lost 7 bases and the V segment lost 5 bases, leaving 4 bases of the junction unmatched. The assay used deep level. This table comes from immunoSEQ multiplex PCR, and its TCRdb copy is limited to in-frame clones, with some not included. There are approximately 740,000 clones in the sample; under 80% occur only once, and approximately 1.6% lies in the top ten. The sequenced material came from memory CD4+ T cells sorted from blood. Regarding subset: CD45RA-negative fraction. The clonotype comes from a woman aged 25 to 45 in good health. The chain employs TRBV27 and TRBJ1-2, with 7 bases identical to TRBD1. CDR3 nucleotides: TGTGCCAGCAGTAAACAGGGGCTTGGCTACACCTTC. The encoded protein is CASSKQGLGYTF.